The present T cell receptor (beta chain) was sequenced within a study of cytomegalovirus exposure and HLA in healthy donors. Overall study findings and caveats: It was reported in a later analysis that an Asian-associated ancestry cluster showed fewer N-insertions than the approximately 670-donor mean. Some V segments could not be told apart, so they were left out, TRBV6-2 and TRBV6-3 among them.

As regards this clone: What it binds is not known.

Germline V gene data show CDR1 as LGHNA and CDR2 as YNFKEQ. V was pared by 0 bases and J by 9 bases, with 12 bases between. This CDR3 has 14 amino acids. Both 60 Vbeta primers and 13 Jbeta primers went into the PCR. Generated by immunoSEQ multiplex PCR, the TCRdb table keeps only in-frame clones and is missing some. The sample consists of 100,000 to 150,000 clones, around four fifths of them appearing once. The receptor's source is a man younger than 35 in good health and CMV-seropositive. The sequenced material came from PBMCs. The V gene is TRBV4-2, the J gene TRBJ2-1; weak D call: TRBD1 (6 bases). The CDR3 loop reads CASSQEATGLEQFF. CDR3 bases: TGTGCCAGCAGCCAAGAAGCGACAGGCCTTGAGCAGTTCTTC.